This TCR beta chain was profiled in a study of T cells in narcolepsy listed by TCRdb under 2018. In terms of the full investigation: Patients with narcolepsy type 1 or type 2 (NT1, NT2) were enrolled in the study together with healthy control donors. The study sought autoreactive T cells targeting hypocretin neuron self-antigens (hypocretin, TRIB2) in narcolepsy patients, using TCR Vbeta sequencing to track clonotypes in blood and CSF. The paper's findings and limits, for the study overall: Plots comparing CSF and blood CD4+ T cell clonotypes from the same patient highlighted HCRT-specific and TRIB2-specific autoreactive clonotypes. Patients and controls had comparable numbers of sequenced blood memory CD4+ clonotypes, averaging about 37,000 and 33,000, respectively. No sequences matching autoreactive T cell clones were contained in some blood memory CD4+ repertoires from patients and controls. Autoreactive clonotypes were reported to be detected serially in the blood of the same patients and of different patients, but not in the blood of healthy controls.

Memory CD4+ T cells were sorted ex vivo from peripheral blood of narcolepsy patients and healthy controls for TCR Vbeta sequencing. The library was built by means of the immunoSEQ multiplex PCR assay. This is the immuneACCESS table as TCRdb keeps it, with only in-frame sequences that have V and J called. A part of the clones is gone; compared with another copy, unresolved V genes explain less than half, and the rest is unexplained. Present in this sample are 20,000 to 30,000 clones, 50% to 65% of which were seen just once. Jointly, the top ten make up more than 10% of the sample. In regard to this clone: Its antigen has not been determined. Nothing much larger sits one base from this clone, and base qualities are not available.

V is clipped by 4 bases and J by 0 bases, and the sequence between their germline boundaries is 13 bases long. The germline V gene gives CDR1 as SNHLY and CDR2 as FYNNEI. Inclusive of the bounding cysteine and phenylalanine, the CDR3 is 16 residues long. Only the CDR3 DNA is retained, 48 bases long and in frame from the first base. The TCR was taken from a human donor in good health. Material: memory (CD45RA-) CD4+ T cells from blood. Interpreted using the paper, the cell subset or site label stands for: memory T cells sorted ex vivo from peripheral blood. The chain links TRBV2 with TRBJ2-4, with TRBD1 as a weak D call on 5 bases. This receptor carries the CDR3 CASSGGASSAKNIQYF. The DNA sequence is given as TGTGCCAGCAGTGGTGGGGCATCCTCAGCCAAAAACATTCAGTACTTC.